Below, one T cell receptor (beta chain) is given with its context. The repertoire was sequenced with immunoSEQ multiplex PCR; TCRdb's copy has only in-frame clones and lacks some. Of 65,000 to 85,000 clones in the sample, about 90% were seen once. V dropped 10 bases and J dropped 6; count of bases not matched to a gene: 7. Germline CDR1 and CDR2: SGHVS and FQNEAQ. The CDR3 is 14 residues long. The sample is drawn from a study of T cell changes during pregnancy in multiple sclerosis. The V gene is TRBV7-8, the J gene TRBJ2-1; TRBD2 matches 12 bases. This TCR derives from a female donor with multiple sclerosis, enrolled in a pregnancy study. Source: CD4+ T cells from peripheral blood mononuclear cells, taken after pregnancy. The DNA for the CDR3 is TGTGCCACTACCGGACTAGCGGGATTCAATGAGCAGTTCTTC. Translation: CATTGLAGFNEQFF.